This is a list of T cell receptor beta chains from one sample in a study of T cell responses to AZD1222 COVID-19 vaccine. Repertoires were generated with immunoSEQ multiplex PCR, while TCRdb's copy carries only in-frame clones and drops some. There are more than 95,000 clones in the sample; 88% occur only once, and 4% to 4.5% lies in the top ten. The starting material was peripheral blood, obtained on day 0 of AZD1222 vaccination. Receptor source: an adult in good health. CDR3s include the opening cysteine and the closing phenylalanine or tryptophan. The D gene is left open where the match is weak. A clone size is listed for some rows: how often the clone was seen (once, few, many), or a class if it is expanded.

- | TRBJ1-4 | TRBV7-2 | TRBD1 | CASSCPRQGRCMGDEKLFF | TGTGCCAGCAGCTGCCCAAGACAGGGTCGATGCATGGGGGATGAAAAACTGTTTTTT
- | TRBJ2-5 | TRBV21-1 | - | CASSKLFGGGGETQYF | TGTGCCAGCAGCAAACTTTTTGGAGGAGGCGGGGAGACCCAGTACTTC
- | TRBJ1-1 | TRBV2 | - | CASSGQPNTEAFF | TGTGCCAGCAGTGGACAGCCCAACACTGAAGCTTTCTTT
- | TRBJ1-3 | TRBV11-3 | - | CARVGSGSGNTIYF | TGTGCGAGAGTTGGGTCGGGCTCTGGAAACACCATATATTTT
- | TRBJ1-1 | TRBV6-2/TRBV6-3 | - | CASSSRPRLDEAFF | TGTGCCAGCAGCTCCCGACCCCGTTTAGATGAAGCTTTCTTT
- | TRBJ1-2 | TRBV6-1 | - | CASSEPSDFRDNYGYTF | TGTGCCAGCAGTGAACCCTCAGACTTCAGGGACAACTATGGCTACACCTTC
- | TRBJ1-5 | TRBV29-1 | - | CSVGDGLQPQHF | TGCAGCGTTGGGGACGGTCTCCAGCCCCAGCATTTT
once | TRBJ2-2 | TRBV5-6 | - | CASSFTVNPGELFF | TGTGCCAGCAGCTTCACAGTCAACCCCGGGGAGCTGTTTTTT
- | TRBJ1-2 | TRBV28 | TRBD1 | CASSHGDRDARWGFYGYTF | TGTGCCAGCAGTCATGGGGACAGGGACGCGCGGTGGGGTTTTTATGGCTACACCTTC
- | TRBJ2-7 | TRBV3-1/TRBV3-2 | TRBD2 | CASSQESASGSYEQYF | TGTGCCAGCAGCCAAGAGTCGGCTAGCGGCTCCTACGAGCAGTACTTC
- | TRBJ2-3 | TRBV27 | TRBD2 | CASSRNAGGLRTDTQYF | TGTGCCAGCAGTCGTAACGCGGGGGGGCTGAGGACAGATACGCAGTATTTT
few | TRBJ1-3 | TRBV28 | - | CASRRPGRGSGNTIYF | TGTGCCAGCAGACGACCCGGACGGGGCTCTGGAAACACCATATATTTT
- | TRBJ1-3 | TRBV29-1 | - | CSVGISSGNTIYF | TGCAGCGTTGGAATAAGCTCTGGAAACACCATATATTTT
- | TRBJ2-7 | TRBV30 | - | CAQTDGGYEQYF | TGTGCCCAGACGGACGGAGGTTACGAGCAGTACTTC
- | TRBJ1-2 | TRBV24-1 | TRBD1 | CATSDPTGGNYGYTF | TGTGCCACCAGTGACCCGACAGGGGGCAACTATGGCTACACCTTC
- | TRBJ2-1 | TRBV4-3 | - | CASSQLGGRGNEQFF | TGCGCCAGCAGCCAACTAGGGGGGAGAGGTAATGAGCAGTTCTTC
once | TRBJ2-3 | TRBV7-6 | - | CASSAWGLVLSTDTQYF | TGTGCCAGCAGCGCTTGGGGTCTGGTCCTTAGCACAGATACGCAGTATTTT